This TCR beta chain was profiled in a study of blood T cell repertoires in COVID-19. Overall study: Acute and convalescent COVID-19 specimens originated in the United States, Italy and Spain.

Participants, about 18 to 90 years old, spanned under 25 US areas. Clinical histories supplied by participants themselves formed the basis of cohort assignment. The CDR3 runs to 11 residues. Trimming pared 5 bases from V and 6 bases from J, leaving 7 bases between. Sequenced by immunoSEQ multiplex PCR; TCRdb stores in-frame clones only, minus some. The data contain under 200,000 clones, about four fifths of them seen just once; the ten biggest clones take up approximately 11%. The chain joins TRBV12-3 or TRBV12-4 to TRBJ1-1; D uncertain. The source material was PBMCs or T cells enriched from blood (not recorded which). This TCR was sampled from a man aged 45-60 years who had recovered from COVID-19. The CDR3 nucleotides are TGTGCCAGCAGTCGGAGGTCTGAAGCTTTCTTT. Translated, it gives CASSRRSEAFF.